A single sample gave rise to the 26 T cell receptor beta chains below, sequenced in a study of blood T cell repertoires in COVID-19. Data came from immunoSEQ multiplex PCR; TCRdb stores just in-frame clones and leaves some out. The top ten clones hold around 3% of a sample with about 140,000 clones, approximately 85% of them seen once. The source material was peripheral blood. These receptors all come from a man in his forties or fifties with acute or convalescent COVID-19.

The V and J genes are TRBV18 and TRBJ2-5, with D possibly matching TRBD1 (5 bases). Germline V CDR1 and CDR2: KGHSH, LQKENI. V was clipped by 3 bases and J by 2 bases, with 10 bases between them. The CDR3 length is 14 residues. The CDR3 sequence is CASSPLGQQETQYF. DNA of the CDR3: TGTGCCAGCTCACCGCTGGGGCAGCAAGAGACCCAGTACTTC. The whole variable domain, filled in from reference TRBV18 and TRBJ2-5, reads NAGVMQNPRHLVRRRGQEARLRCSPMKGHSHVYWYRQLPEEGLKFMVYLQKENIIDESGMPKERFSAEFPKEGPSILRIQQVVRGDSAAYFCASSPLGQQETQYFGPGTRLLVL.

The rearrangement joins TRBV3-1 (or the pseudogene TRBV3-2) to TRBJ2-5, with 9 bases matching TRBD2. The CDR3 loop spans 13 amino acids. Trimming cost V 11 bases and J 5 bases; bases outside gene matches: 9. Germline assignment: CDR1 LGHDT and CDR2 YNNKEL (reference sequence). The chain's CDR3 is CASGTSGRETQYF. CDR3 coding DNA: TGTGCCTCCGGGACGAGCGGGAGGGAGACCCAGTACTTC.

Here the CDR3 reads CASSPWDRGAGELFF. CDR3 nucleotides: TGTGCCAGTAGTCCCTGGGACAGGGGGGCCGGGGAGCTGTTTTTT. This chain joins TRBV19 and TRBJ2-2; 11 nucleotides align to TRBD1. Germline values: CDR1 LNHDA, CDR2 SQIVND (reference sequence). J gave up 6 bases and V 5 bases, and 5 bases lay outside the gene matches. The length of the CDR3 is 15 residues.

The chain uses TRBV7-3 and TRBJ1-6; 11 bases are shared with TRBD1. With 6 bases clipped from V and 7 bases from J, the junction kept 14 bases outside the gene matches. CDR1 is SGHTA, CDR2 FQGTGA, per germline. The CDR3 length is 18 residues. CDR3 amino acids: CASRPGDRGNDLNSPLHF. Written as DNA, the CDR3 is TGTGCCAGCAGGCCTGGGGACAGGGGGAATGACTTGAATTCACCCCTCCACTTT. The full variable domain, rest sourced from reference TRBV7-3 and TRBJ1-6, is GAGVSQTPSNKVTEKGKYVELRCDPISGHTALYWYRQSLGQGPEFLIYFQGTGAADDSGLPNDRFFAVRPEGSVSTLKIQRTERGDSAVYLCASRPGDRGNDLNSPLHFGNGTRLTVT.

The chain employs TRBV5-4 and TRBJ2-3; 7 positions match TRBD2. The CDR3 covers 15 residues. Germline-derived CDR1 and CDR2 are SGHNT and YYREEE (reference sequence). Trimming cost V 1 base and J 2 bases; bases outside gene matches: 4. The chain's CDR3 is CASSLYAGVTDTQYF. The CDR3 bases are TGTGCCAGCAGCTTGTATGCGGGGGTCACAGATACGCAGTATTTT.

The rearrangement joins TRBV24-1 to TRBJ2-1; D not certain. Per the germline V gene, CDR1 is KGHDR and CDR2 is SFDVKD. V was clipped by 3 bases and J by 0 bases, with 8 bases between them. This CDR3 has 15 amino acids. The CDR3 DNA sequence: TGTGCCACCAGTGATATCCGGAGCTCCTACAATGAGCAGTTCTTC. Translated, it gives CATSDIRSSYNEQFF.

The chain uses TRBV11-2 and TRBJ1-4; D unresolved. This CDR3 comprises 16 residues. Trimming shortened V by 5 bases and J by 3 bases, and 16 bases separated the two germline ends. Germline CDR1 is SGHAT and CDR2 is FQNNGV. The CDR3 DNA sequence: TGTGCCAGCAGCACCGGAATAGGCGAGGCTAATGAAAAACTGTTTTTT. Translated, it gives CASSTGIGEANEKLFF.

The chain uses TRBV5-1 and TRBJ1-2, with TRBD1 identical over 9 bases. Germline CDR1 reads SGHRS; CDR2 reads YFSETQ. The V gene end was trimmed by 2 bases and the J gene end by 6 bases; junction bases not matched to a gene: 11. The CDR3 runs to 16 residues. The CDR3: CASSFTGGRERHGYTF. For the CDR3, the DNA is TGCGCCAGCAGCTTCACAGGGGGCAGGGAAAGGCATGGCTACACCTTC.

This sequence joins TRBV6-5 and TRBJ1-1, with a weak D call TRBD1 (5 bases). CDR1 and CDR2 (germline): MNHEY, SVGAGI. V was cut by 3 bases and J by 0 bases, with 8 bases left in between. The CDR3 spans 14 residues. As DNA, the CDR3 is TGTGCCAGCAGTTATGGGGGGATGAACACTGAAGCTTTCTTT. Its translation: CASSYGGMNTEAFF.

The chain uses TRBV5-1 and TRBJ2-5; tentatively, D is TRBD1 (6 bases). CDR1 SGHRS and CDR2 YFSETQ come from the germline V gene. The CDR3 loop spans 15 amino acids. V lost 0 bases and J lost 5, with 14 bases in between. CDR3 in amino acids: CASSLEGRGTETQYF. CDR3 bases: TGCGCCAGCAGCTTGGAGGGCAGGGGTACGGAGACCCAGTACTTC.

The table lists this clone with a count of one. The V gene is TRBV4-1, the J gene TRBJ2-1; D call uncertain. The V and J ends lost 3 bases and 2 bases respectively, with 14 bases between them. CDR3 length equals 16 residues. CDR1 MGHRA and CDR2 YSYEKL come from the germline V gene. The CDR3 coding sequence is TGCGCCAGCAGCCACCGAGAGGATATAGCCTACAATGAGCAGTTCTTC. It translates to CASSHREDIAYNEQFF.

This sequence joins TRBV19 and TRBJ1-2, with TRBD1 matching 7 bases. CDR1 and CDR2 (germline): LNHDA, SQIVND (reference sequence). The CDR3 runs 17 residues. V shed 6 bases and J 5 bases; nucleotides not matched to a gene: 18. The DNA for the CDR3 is TGTGCCAGTAGCCCATACGGTTCGGGACAGCCCTTGTATGGCTACACCTTC. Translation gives CASSPYGSGQPLYGYTF.

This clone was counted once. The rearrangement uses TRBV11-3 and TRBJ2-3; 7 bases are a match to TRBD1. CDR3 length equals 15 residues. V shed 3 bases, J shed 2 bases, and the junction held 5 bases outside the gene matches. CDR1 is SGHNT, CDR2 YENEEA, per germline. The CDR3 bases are TGTGCCAGCAGCTTTAGGGACAGTCCCACAGATACGCAGTATTTT. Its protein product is CASSFRDSPTDTQYF.

The CDR3 is CASSPDGDYGYTF. CDR3 coding DNA: TGTGCCAGCAGTCCGGACGGGGACTATGGCTACACCTTC. The chain combines TRBV6-5 with TRBJ1-2; D gene ambiguous. There are 13 residues in the CDR3. V was pared by 5 bases and J by 3 bases, with 10 bases between. CDR1 MNHEY and CDR2 SVGAGI come from the germline V gene.

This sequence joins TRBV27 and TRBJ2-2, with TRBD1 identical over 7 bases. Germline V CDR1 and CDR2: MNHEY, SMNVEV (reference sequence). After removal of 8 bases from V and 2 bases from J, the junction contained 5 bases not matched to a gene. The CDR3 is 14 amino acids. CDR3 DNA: TGTGCCAGCCGACGACAGGGAAACACCGGGGAGCTGTTTTTT. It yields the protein CASRRQGNTGELFF.

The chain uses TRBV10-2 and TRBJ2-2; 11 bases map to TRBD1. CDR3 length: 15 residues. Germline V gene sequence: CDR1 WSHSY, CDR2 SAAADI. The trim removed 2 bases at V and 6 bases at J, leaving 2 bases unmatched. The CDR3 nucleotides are TGCGCCAGCAGTGAGGTGGGACAGGGGGCCGGGGAGCTGTTTTTT. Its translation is CASSEVGQGAGELFF.

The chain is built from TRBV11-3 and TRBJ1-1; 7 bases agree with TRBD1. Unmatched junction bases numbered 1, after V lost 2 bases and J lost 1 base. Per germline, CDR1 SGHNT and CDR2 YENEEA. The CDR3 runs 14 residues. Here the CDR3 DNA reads TGTGCCAGCAGCTTAACAGGGGCGAACACTGAAGCTTTCTTT. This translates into CASSLTGANTEAFF.

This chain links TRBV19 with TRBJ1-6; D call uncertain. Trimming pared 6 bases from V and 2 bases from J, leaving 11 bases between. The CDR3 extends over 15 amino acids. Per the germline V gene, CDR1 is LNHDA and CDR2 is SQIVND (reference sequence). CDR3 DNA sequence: TGTGCCAGTAGCAGGCGACCCACCTATAATTCACCCCTCCACTTT. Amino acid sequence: CASSRRPTYNSPLHF. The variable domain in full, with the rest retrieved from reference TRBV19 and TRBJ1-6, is DGGITQSPKYLFRKEGQNVTLSCEQNLNHDAMYWYRQDPGQGLRLIYYSQIVNDFQKGDIAEGYSVSREKKESFPLTVTSAQKNPTAFYLCASSRRPTYNSPLHFGNGTRLTVT.

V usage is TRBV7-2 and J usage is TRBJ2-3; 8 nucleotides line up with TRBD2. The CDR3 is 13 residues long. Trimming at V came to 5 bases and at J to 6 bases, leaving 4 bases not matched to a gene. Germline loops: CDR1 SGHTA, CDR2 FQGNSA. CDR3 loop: CASSAGGADTQYF. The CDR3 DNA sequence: TGTGCCAGCAGCGCCGGGGGGGCCGATACGCAGTATTTT.

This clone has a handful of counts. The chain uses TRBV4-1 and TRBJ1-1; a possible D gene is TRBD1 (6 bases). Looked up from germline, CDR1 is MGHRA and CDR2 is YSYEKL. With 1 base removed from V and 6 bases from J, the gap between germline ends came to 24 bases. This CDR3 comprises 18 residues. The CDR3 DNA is TGCGCCAGCAGCCAAGGTGGGGTGGAAACAGGGAAGATCGCTGAAGCTTTCTTT. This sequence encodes CASSQGGVETGKIAEAFF.

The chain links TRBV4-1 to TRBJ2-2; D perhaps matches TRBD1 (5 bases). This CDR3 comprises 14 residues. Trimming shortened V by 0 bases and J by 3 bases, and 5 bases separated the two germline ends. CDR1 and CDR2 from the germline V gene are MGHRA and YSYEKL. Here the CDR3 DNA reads TGCGCCAGCAGCCAAGAGACAGACACCGGGGAGCTGTTTTTT. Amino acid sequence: CASSQETDTGELFF.

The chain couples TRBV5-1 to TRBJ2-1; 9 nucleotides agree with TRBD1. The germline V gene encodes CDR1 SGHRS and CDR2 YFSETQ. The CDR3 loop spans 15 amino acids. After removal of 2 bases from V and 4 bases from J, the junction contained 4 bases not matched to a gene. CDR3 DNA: TGCGCCAGCAGCTTTAGGGACAGGGAGTACAATGAGCAGTTCTTC. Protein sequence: CASSFRDREYNEQFF.

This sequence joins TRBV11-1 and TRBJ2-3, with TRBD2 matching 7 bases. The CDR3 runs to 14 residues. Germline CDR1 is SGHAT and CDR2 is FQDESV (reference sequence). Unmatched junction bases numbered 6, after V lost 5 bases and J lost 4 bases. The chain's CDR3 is CASSLGGAPDTQYF. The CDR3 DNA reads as TGTGCCAGCAGCCTGGGAGGGGCTCCAGATACGCAGTATTTT.

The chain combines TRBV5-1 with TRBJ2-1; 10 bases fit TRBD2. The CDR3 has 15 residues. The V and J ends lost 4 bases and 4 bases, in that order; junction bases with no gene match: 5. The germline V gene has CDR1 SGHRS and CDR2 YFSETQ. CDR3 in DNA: TGCGCCAGCAGCATTAGCGGGGGGCCGTACAATGAGCAGTTCTTC. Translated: CASSISGGPYNEQFF.

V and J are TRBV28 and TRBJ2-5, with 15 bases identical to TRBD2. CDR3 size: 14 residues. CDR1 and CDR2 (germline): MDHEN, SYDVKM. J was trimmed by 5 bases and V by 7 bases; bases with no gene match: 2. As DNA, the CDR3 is TGTGCCAGCAAAGGGACTAGCGGGAGGGAGACCCAGTACTTC. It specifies CASKGTSGRETQYF. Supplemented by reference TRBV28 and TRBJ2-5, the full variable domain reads DVKVTQSSRYLVKRTGEKVFLECVQDMDHENMFWYRQDPGLGLRLIYFSYDVKMKEKGDIPEGYSVSREKKERFSLILESASTNQTSMYLCASKGTSGRETQYFGPGTRLLVL.

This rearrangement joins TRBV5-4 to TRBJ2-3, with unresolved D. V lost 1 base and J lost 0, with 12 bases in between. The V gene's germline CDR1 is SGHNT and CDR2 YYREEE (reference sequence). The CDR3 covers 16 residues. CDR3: CASSLSEVLSTDTQYF. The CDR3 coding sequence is TGTGCCAGCAGCTTGTCCGAGGTGTTAAGCACAGATACGCAGTATTTT. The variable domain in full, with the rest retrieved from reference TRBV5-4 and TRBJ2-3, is ETGVTQSPTHLIKTRGQQVTLRCSSQSGHNTVSWYQQALGQGPQFIFQYYREEENGRGNFPPRFSGLQFPNYSSELNVNALELDDSALYLCASSLSEVLSTDTQYFGPGTRLTVL.